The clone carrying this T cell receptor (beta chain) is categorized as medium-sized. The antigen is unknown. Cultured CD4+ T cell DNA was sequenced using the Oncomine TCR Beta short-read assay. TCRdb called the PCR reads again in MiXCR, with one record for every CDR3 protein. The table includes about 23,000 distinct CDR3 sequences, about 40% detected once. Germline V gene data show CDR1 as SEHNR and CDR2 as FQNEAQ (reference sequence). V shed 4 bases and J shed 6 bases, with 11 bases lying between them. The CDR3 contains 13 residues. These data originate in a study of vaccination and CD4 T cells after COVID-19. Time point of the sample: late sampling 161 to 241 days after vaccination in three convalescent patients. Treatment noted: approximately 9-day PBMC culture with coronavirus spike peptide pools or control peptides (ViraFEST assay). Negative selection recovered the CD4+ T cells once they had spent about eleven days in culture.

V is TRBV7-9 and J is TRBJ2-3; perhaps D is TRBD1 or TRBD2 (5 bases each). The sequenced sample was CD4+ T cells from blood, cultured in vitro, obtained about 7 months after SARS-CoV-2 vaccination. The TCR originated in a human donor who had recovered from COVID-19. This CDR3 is CASSSLAGDTQYF. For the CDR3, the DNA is TGTGCCAGCAGCTCTCTAGCAGGGGATACGCAGTATTTT. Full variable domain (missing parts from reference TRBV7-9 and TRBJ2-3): DTGVSQNPRHKITKRGQNVTFRCDPISEHNRLYWYRQTLGQGPEFLTYFQNEAQLEKSRLLSDRFSAERPKGSFSTLEIQRTEQGDSAMYLCASSSLAGDTQYFGPGTRLTVL.